The clone carrying this T cell receptor beta chain was recorded a few times. The data belong to a study of blood T cell repertoires in COVID-19. Data came from immunoSEQ multiplex PCR; TCRdb stores just in-frame clones and leaves some out. The sample lists just under 150,000 clones; approximately 87% were seen once. The CDR3 totals 14 residues. V was pared by 3 bases and J by 5 bases, with 3 bases of the junction left unmatched. CDR1 and CDR2 from the germline V gene are GTSNPN and SVGIG (reference sequence). This clonotype originated in a man aged 45-65 years who had recovered from COVID-19. Sequenced material: peripheral blood. The rearrangement uses TRBV30 and TRBJ1-6; 8 positions agree with TRBD1. CDR3 residues: CAWSAGQDNSPLHF. CDR3 bases: TGTGCCTGGAGCGCGGGACAGGATAATTCACCCCTCCACTTT.